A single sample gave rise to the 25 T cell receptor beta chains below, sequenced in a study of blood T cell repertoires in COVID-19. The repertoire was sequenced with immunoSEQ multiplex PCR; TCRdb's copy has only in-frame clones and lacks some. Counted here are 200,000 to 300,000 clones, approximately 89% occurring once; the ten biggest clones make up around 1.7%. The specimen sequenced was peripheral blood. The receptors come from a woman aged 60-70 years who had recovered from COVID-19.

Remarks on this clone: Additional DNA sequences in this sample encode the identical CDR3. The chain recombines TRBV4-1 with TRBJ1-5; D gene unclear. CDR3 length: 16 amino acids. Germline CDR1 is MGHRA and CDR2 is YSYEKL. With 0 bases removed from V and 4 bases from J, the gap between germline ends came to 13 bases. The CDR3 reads CASSQEVGQVNQPQHF. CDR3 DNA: TGCGCCAGCAGCCAAGAAGTTGGGCAGGTAAATCAGCCCCAGCATTTT.

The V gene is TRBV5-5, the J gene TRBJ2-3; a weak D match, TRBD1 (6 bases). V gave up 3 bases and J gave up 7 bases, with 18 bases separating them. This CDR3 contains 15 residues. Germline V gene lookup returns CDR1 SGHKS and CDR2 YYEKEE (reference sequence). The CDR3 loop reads CASSSYRVDSYTQYF. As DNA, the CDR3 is TGTGCCAGCAGCTCCTACAGGGTGGATTCGTATACGCAGTATTTT.

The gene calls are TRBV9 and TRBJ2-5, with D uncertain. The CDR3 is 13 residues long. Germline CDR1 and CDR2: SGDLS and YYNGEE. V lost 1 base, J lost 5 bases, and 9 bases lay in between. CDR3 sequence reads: CASSVRVAETQYF. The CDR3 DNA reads TGTGCCAGCAGCGTACGGGTGGCGGAGACCCAGTACTTC.

CDR3 DNA: TGCGCCAGCAGCTTGGAACAGGGGTTGCGAAAACTGTTTTTT. This translates into CASSLEQGLRKLFF. The chain joins TRBV5-1 to TRBJ1-4; 7 positions match TRBD1. CDR1 is SGHRS and CDR2 is YFSETQ in the germline V gene. The CDR3 length is 14 residues. V shed 0 bases, J shed 10 bases, and the junction held 6 bases outside the gene matches. Using reference TRBV5-1 and TRBJ1-4 for the parts outside the CDR3, the full variable domain is KAGVTQTPRYLIKTRGQQVTLSCSPISGHRSVSWYQQTPGQGLQFLFEYFSETQRNKGNFPGRFSGRQFSNSRSEMNVSTLELGDSALYLCASSLEQGLRKLFFGSGTQLSVL.

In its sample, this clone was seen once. CDR3 in DNA: TGTGCCAGCAGCCCCCCGCTGCAGATCTACAATGAGCAGTTCTTC. Translation gives CASSPPLQIYNEQFF. The chain carries TRBV14 and TRBJ2-1; D not resolved. The V gene lost 4 bases and the J gene lost 3 bases, with 13 bases spanning the gap. The CDR3 length is 15 residues. CDR1 and CDR2 from the germline V gene are SGHDN and FVKESK.

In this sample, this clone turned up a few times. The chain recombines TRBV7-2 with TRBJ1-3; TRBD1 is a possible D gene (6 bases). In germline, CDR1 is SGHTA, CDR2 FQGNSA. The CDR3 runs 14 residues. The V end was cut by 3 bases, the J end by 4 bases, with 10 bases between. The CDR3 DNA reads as TGTGCCAGCAGCTTGGGACAAACCGGAAACACCATATATTTT. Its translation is CASSLGQTGNTIYF.

The CDR3 DNA sequence: TGTGCCAGCAGCTTGAGGATAAGTTTGGGCGGCTACACCTTC. This codes for CASSLRISLGGYTF. V and J are TRBV5-5 and TRBJ1-2; D unclear. The CDR3 length is 14 residues. Germline V gene lookup returns CDR1 SGHKS and CDR2 YYEKEE (reference sequence). V lost 1 base and J 8 bases, leaving 15 bases between the germline ends.

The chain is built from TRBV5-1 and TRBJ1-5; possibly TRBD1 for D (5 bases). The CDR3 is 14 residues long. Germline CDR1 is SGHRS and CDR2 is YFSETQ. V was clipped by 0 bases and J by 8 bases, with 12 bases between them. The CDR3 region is CASSLAQGREPQHF. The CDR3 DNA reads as TGCGCCAGCAGCTTGGCCCAGGGCAGAGAGCCCCAGCATTTT.

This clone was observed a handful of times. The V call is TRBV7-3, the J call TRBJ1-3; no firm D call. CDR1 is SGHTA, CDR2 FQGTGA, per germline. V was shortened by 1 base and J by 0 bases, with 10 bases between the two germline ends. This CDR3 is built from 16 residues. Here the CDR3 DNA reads TGTGCCAGCAGCTTAAGTGGCAGCGTCTCTGGAAACACCATATATTTT. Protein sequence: CASSLSGSVSGNTIYF.

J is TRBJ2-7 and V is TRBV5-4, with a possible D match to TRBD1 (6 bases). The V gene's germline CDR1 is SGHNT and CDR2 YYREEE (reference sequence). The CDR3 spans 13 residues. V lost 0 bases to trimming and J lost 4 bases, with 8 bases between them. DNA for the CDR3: TGTGCCAGCAGCTTGGATCAGGGGTACGAGCAGTACTTC. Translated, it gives CASSLDQGYEQYF.

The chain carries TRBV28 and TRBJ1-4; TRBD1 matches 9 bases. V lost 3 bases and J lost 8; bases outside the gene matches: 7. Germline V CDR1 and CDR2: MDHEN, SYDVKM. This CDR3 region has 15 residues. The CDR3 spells CASSLAGQGAEKLFF. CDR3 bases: TGTGCCAGCAGTTTGGCGGGACAGGGAGCCGAAAAACTGTTTTTT. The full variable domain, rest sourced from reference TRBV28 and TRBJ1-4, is DVKVTQSSRYLVKRTGEKVFLECVQDMDHENMFWYRQDPGLGLRLIYFSYDVKMKEKGDIPEGYSVSREKKERFSLILESASTNQTSMYLCASSLAGQGAEKLFFGSGTQLSVL.

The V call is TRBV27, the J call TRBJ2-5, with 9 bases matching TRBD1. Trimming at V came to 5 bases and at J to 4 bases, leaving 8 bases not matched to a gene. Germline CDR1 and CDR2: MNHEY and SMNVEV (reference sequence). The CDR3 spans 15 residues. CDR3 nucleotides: TGTGCCAGCAGTACCGGACAGGGGCGGGTAGAGACCCAGTACTTC. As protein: CASSTGQGRVETQYF.

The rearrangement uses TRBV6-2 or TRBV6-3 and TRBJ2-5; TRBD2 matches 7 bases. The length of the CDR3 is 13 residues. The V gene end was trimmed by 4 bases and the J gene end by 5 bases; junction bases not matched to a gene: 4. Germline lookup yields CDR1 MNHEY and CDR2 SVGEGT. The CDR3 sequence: CASSLQAGETQYF. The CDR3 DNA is TGTGCCAGCAGTTTACAAGCGGGGGAGACCCAGTACTTC.

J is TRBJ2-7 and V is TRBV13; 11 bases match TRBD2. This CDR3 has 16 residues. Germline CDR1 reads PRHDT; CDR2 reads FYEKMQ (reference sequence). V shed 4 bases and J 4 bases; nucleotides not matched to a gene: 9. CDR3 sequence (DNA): TGTGCCAGCAGCTCCACTAGCGGGGGTGCTCGGTACGAGCAGTACTTC. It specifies CASSSTSGGARYEQYF.

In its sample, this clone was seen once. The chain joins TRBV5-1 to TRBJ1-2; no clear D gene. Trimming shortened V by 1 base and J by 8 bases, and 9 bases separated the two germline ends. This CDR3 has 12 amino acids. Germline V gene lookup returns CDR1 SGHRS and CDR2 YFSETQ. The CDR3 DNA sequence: TGCGCCAGCAGCTTGAGCGGTAGCGGCTACACCTTC. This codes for CASSLSGSGYTF. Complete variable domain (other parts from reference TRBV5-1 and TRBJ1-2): KAGVTQTPRYLIKTRGQQVTLSCSPISGHRSVSWYQQTPGQGLQFLFEYFSETQRNKGNFPGRFSGRQFSNSRSEMNVSTLELGDSALYLCASSLSGSGYTFGSGTRLTVV.

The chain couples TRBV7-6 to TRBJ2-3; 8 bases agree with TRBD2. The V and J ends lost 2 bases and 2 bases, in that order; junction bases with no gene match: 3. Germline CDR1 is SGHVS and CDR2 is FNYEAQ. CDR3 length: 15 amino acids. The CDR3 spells CASSLPGGTTDTQYF. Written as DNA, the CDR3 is TGTGCCAGCAGCTTACCGGGGGGGACCACAGATACGCAGTATTTT.

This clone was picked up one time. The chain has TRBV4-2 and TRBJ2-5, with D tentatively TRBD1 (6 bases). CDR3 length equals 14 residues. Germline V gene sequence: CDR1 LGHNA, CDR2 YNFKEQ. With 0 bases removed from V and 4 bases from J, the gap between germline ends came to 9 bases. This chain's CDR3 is CASSQDGGVETQYF. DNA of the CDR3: TGTGCCAGCAGCCAAGATGGGGGCGTAGAGACCCAGTACTTC.

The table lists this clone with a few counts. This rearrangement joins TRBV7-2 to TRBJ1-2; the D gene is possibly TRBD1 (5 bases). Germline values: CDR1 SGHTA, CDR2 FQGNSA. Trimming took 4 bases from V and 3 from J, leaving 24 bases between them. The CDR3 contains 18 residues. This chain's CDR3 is CASSSVGGDSGLYYGYTF. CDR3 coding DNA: TGTGCCAGCAGCTCCGTGGGGGGGGACTCCGGCCTATACTATGGCTACACCTTC.

The CDR3 nucleotides are TGCAGCGTACTACCGATTGATGAGCAGTTCTTC. Translating gives CSVLPIDEQFF. The V and J genes are TRBV29-1 and TRBJ2-1, with D hard to call. Trimming cost V 6 bases and J 8 bases, with 11 bases left between them. The length of the CDR3 is 11 residues. Germline CDR1 is SQVTM and CDR2 is ANQGSEA.

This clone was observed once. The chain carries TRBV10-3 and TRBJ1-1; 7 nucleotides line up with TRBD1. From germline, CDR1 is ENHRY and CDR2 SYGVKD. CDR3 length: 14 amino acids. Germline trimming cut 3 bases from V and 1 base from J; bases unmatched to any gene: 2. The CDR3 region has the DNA TGTGCCATCAGTGAAGGGACAGAGAACACTGAAGCTTTCTTT. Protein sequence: CAISEGTENTEAFF.

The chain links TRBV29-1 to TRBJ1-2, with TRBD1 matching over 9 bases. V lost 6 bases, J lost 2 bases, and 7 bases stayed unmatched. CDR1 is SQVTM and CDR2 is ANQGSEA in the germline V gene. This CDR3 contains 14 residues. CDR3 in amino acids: CSVPGQGSNYGYTF. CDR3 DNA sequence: TGCAGCGTACCGGGACAGGGATCAAACTATGGCTACACCTTC.

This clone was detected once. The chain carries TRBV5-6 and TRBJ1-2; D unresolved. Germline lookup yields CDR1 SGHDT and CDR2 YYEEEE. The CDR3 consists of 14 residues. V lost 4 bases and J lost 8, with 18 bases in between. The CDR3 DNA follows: TGTGCCAGCAGCGATTTGACCCGGGTGCGAGGCTACACCTTC. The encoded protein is CASSDLTRVRGYTF. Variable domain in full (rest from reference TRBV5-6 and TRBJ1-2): DAGVTQSPTHLIKTRGQQVTLRCSPKSGHDTVSWYQQALGQGPQFIFQYYEEEERQRGNFPDRFSGHQFPNYSSELNVNALLLGDSALYLCASSDLTRVRGYTFGSGTRLTVV.

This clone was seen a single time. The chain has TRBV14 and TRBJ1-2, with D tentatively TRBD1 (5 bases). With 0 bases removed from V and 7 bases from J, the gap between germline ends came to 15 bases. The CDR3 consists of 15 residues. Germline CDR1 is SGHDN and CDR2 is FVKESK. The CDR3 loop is CASSQDRQGWSGYTF. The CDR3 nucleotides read TGTGCCAGCAGCCAAGATCGGCAGGGATGGAGTGGCTACACCTTC.

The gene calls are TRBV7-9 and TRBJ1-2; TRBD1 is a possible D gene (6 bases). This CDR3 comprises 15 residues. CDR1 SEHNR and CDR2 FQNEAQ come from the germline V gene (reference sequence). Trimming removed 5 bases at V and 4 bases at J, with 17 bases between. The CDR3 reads CASSGEYRAVYGYTF. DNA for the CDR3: TGTGCCAGCAGCGGGGAATACAGGGCTGTCTATGGCTACACCTTC.

CDR3 coding DNA: TGTGCCAGCAGCCAAGATTCGGGGACAGGGCTTAACTATGGCTACACCTTC. Its translation is CASSQDSGTGLNYGYTF. V is TRBV14 and J is TRBJ1-2, with 9 nucleotides matching TRBD1. Losses at the gene ends were 0 bases for V and 1 base for J; bases not matched to a gene: 6. Germline-derived CDR1 and CDR2 are SGHDN and FVKESK. The CDR3 has 17 amino acids.